One and the same sample provided the 16 T cell receptor beta chains below, sequenced in a study of CD8 T cells in ankylosing spondylitis. MiXCR was run by TCRdb on the 5' RACE reads, yielding one entry per CDR3 protein. The profile shows under 200,000 distinct CDR3 sequences, under 15% of them singletons. Sample: blood, either unsorted or a sorted T cell fraction (not recorded which). The receptor source for this set is a female donor with ankylosing spondylitis or in good health (not recorded which).

In its sample, this clonotype was seen many times. The chain combines TRBV6-2 or TRBV6-3 with TRBJ2-7; D is unclear. Germline V lookup: CDR1 MNHEY, CDR2 SVGEGT. The CDR3 extends over 13 amino acids. The V and J ends lost 3 bases and 2 bases respectively, with 8 bases between them. The CDR3 DNA reads as TGTGCCAGCAGTTATCAGGTTCCCTACGAGCAGTACTTC. Translated: CASSYQVPYEQYF.

This clonotype was counted ten times or more. The gene calls are TRBV29-1 and TRBJ2-1; 12 bases are shared with TRBD2. This CDR3 has 18 residues. V dropped 2 bases and J dropped 8; count of bases not matched to a gene: 16. Germline CDR1 reads SQVTM; CDR2 reads ANQGSEA. The CDR3 region is CSVELGATSSGRVYEQFF. Here the CDR3 DNA reads TGCAGCGTTGAATTGGGAGCCACTTCTAGCGGGAGGGTCTATGAGCAGTTCTTC.

The chain is built from TRBV5-4 and TRBJ2-3; D ambiguous. The V and J ends lost 1 base and 5 bases respectively, with 5 bases between them. Germline V CDR1 and CDR2: SGHNT, YYREEE (reference sequence). This CDR3 comprises 12 residues. The CDR3 nucleotides are TGTGCCAGCAGCTTGTATATAGATACGCAGTATTTT. Protein product: CASSLYIDTQYF.

Points on this clonotype: This may stem from a read error, because a much larger clone lies one nucleotide away. This sequence joins TRBV6-2 or TRBV6-3 and TRBJ1-2; the D is unclear. This CDR3 is built from 13 residues. In germline, CDR1 is MNHEY, CDR2 SVGEGT. Trimming removed 2 bases from V and 5 bases from J, with 9 bases in between. CDR3 sequence: CASSYGRAYGYTF. CDR3 DNA sequence: TGTGCCAGCAGTTACGGCAGAGCTTATGGCTACACCTTC.

This clonotype was recorded at least ten times. The V call is TRBV2, the J call TRBJ1-2; TRBD1 might be the D (5 bases). Trimming left V 7 bases short and J 7 bases short, with 19 bases between. The CDR3 spans 14 residues. Germline lookup yields CDR1 SNHLY and CDR2 FYNNEI. The CDR3 sequence: CASNPGSGRGGYTF. CDR3 bases: TGTGCCAGCAACCCCGGTTCAGGGCGAGGTGGCTACACCTTC.

This clonotype appeared many times. The chain couples TRBV20-1 to TRBJ2-1; D not certain. V dropped 5 bases and J dropped 6 bases, with 20 bases sitting between them. Germline lookup yields CDR1 DFQATT and CDR2 SNEGSKA (reference sequence). The CDR3 contains 15 residues. The CDR3 DNA reads TGCAGTGCTGTGGGCGGCGGACCTAGAGGCAATGAGCAGTTCTTC. This sequence encodes CSAVGGGPRGNEQFF.

In its sample, this clonotype was seen many times. V and J are TRBV20-1 and TRBJ2-5; the D call may be TRBD1 or TRBD2 (6 bases each). V was trimmed by 6 bases and J by 5 bases, leaving 22 bases between them. Germline V gene sequence: CDR1 DFQATT, CDR2 SNEGSKA (reference sequence). The CDR3 runs 15 residues. DNA for the CDR3: TGCAGTGCCGCTCTTCCGGGGGCTCTTCTTGAGACCCAGTACTTC. Translating gives CSAALPGALLETQYF.

The chain is built from TRBV20-1 and TRBJ2-7, with 9 bases lining up with TRBD2. The CDR3 is 14 amino acids. V was pared by 6 bases and J by 7 bases, with 13 bases of the junction left unmatched. Germline V gene data show CDR1 as DFQATT and CDR2 as SNEGSKA (reference sequence). The CDR3 DNA is TGCAGTGCCAGTGGAGCGGGAGGTCTTCTTGAGCAGTACTTC. Translating it yields CSASGAGGLLEQYF.

This clonotype showed up just a few times. The chain links TRBV7-9 to TRBJ2-3, with 7 bases fitting TRBD1. Germline loops: CDR1 SEHNR, CDR2 FQNEAQ (reference sequence). V lost 3 bases, J lost 2 bases, and 8 bases stayed unmatched. CDR3 length: 16 residues. This CDR3 is CASSLRRQGPTDTQYF. The CDR3 DNA follows: TGTGCCAGCAGCTTGCGCCGACAGGGCCCCACAGATACGCAGTATTTT.

The chain has TRBV5-1 and TRBJ2-7; D remains ambiguous. Trimming stripped 0 bases from V and 5 bases from J, with 15 bases between. Germline lookup yields CDR1 SGHRS and CDR2 YFSETQ. This CDR3 spans 15 amino acids. CDR3 sequence (DNA): TGCGCCAGCAGCTTGGACAGACCTACTATAGACGAGCAGTACTTC. Encoded protein: CASSLDRPTIDEQYF. The entire variable domain, with the rest obtained from reference TRBV5-1 and TRBJ2-7, is as follows: KAGVTQTPRYLIKTRGQQVTLSCSPISGHRSVSWYQQTPGQGLQFLFEYFSETQRNKGNFPGRFSGRQFSNSRSEMNVSTLELGDSALYLCASSLDRPTIDEQYFGPGTRLTVT.

This clonotype was seen at least ten times. The chain combines TRBV9 with TRBJ2-7, with D possibly matching TRBD1 (6 bases). This CDR3 contains 15 residues. Trimming removed 4 bases from V and 2 bases from J, with 16 bases in between. CDR1 SGDLS and CDR2 YYNGEE come from the germline V gene. CDR3 sequence (DNA): TGTGCCAGCAGCCCCCGGGACACGGGTGCCTACGAGCAGTACTTC. Translating it yields CASSPRDTGAYEQYF.

The chain recombines TRBV20-1 with TRBJ1-3; D is unclear. The V gene's germline CDR1 is DFQATT and CDR2 SNEGSKA (reference sequence). Between the trimmed V and J ends, which lost 5 bases and 0 bases, there was a span of 17 bases. The CDR3 is 16 residues long. CDR3 bases: TGCAGTGCTGGGATCACACGTCCGAACTCTGGAAACACCATATATTTT. Its translation: CSAGITRPNSGNTIYF.

Only a few counts were recorded for this clonotype. The chain has TRBV7-2 and TRBJ2-3, with TRBD2 identical over 7 bases. From germline, CDR1 is SGHTA and CDR2 FQGNSA. The J segment lost 8 bases and the V segment lost 5 bases, leaving 7 bases of the junction unmatched. The CDR3 contains 13 residues. CDR3 nucleotides: TGTGCCAGCAGCGAAGGACTAGAGGGTACGCAGTATTTT. Its protein is CASSEGLEGTQYF. Combining the CDR3 with reference TRBV7-2 and TRBJ2-3 gives the whole variable domain GAGVSQSPSNKVTEKGKDVELRCDPISGHTALYWYRQSLGQGLEFLIYFQGNSAPDKSGLPSDRFSAERTGGSVSTLTIQRTQQEDSAVYLCASSEGLEGTQYFGPGTRLTVL.

This clonotype was recorded many times. This chain uses TRBV5-1 with TRBJ2-2; D possibly uses TRBD1 or TRBD2 (6 bases each). V lost 9 bases and J lost 0, with 15 bases in between. CDR1 is SGHRS and CDR2 is YFSETQ in the germline V gene. The CDR3 is made up of 15 amino acids. The DNA of the CDR3 is TGCGCCACCTCCGCGGGACACACGAACACCGGGGAGCTGTTTTTT. Translating it yields CATSAGHTNTGELFF.

At least ten counts were recorded for this clonotype. V usage is TRBV6-2 or TRBV6-3 and J usage is TRBJ2-7; D gene uncertain. The V and J ends lost 0 bases and 2 bases respectively, with 14 bases between them. The CDR3 runs to 16 residues. Germline assignment: CDR1 MNHEY and CDR2 SVGEGT. DNA of the CDR3: TGTGCCAGCAGTTACTCGGCGGCTCAATCGGCCTACGAGCAGTACTTC. Translation: CASSYSAAQSAYEQYF.

The sample holds many counts of this clonotype. This chain links TRBV5-1 with TRBJ2-7; 7 bases align to TRBD2. The CDR3 length is 18 residues. Germline V gives CDR1 SGHRS, CDR2 YFSETQ. With V trimmed by 0 bases and J by 4 bases, 16 bases remained unmatched. CDR3 in DNA: TGCGCCAGCAGCTTGGCCCGACTAGCTGTCTCTGAGGGGTACGAGCAGTACTTC. The encoded protein is CASSLARLAVSEGYEQYF.